This TCR beta chain came from a study of shared clonotypes between healthy human individuals. Repertoires were generated with immunoSEQ multiplex PCR, while TCRdb's copy carries only in-frame clones and drops some. The sample has about 380,000 clones, roughly 96% seen once. Everyone who donated was a Caucasian adult who lived in Nashville, Tennessee. The CDR3 has 15 residues. V was trimmed by 0 bases and J by 8 bases, leaving 14 bases between them. This chain links TRBV5-3 with TRBJ1-4; a weak D match, TRBD1 (5 bases). TRBV5-3 has ORF status, its function being uncertain. This clonotype originated in a man younger than 40 in good health. The source material was memory CD8+ T cells sorted from blood. Subset noted: CD45RO+ cells pooled with CCR7-negative TemRA cells. CDR3 in amino acids: CARSLAGRAGEKLFF. CDR3 sequence (DNA): TGTGCCAGAAGCTTGGCTGGCAGGGCGGGGGAAAAACTGTTTTTT.